The 6 T cell receptor beta chains listed next were all sequenced from one sample in a study of cytomegalovirus exposure and HLA in healthy donors (dated by TCRdb to the late 2010s). Libraries were built with the immunoSEQ multiplex PCR assay. For the multiplex PCR, a mixture combining 60 forward primers for TCR Vbeta segments and 13 reverse primers for TCR Jbeta segments was used. TCRdb obtained this table from immuneACCESS and retained in-frame rearrangements with V and J assigned. These tables miss some clones; where compared with another copy, unresolved V genes account for less than half of the shortfall, and the remainder is unexplained. Present in this sample are about 140,000 clones, over 70% of which were seen just once. About 1.8% of the sample belongs to the ten largest clones. Sequencing used PBMCs. The receptors derive from a middle-aged woman in good health and CMV-seronegative.

V is TRBV7-8 and J is TRBJ1-2; D remains ambiguous. The CDR3 sequence is 16 residues long. Trimming removed 2 bases at V and 5 bases at J, with 18 bases between. The germline CDR1 and CDR2 sequences are SGHVS and FQNEAQ. For the CDR3, the DNA is TGTGCCAGCAGCTTATGGGAGCAGCCCATTGGGTATGGCTACACCTTC. This codes for CASSLWEQPIGYGYTF.

The rearrangement uses TRBV5-6 and TRBJ2-5; 8 positions agree with TRBD2. Germline V gene lookup returns CDR1 SGHDT and CDR2 YYEEEE. Unmatched junction bases numbered 2, after V lost 1 base and J lost 3 bases. The CDR3 is 14 residues long. CDR3 sequence: CASSLFGGEETQYF. The CDR3 bases are TGTGCCAGCAGCTTGTTCGGGGGGGAAGAGACCCAGTACTTC.

This clone was seen only a few times. The rearrangement links TRBV18 to TRBJ1-2; possible D gene TRBD1, 5 bases. The V gene lost 0 bases and the J gene lost 6 bases, with 14 bases spanning the gap. The CDR3 length is 15 residues. The germline gives CDR1 KGHSH, CDR2 LQKENI. The CDR3 loop reads CASSPPAGLRDGYTF. DNA for the CDR3: TGTGCCAGCTCACCACCGGCGGGGCTGAGGGATGGCTACACCTTC.

The chain recombines TRBV18 with TRBJ2-7; the match to TRBD1 covers 9 bases. The V segment lost 8 bases and the J segment 6 bases; nucleotides outside the gene matches: 8. The germline V gene encodes CDR1 KGHSH and CDR2 LQKENI. This CDR3 has 13 residues. In nucleotides, the CDR3 is TGTGCCAGCCAACACCCGACAGGGGGCGAGCAGTACTTC. The encoded protein is CASQHPTGGEQYF.

This sequence joins TRBV28 and TRBJ1-1; D is possibly TRBD1 (5 bases). Trimming took off 6 bases at V and 1 base at J, with 9 bases between the two ends. Germline-derived CDR1 and CDR2 are MDHEN and SYDVKM. This CDR3 spans 13 amino acids. The CDR3 nucleotides read TGTGCCAGCAGAAATACAGGGAACACTGAAGCTTTCTTT. Its protein product is CASRNTGNTEAFF.

This clone occurred a few times. The chain links TRBV5-5 to TRBJ1-1; D ambiguous. Trimming shortened V by 4 bases and J by 0 bases, and 16 bases separated the two germline ends. This CDR3 is 16 amino acids long. The germline V gene has CDR1 SGHKS and CDR2 YYEKEE (reference sequence). CDR3 residues: CASSPTGSRMNTEAFF. CDR3 DNA sequence: TGTGCCAGCAGCCCCACGGGAAGCCGAATGAACACTGAAGCTTTCTTT.